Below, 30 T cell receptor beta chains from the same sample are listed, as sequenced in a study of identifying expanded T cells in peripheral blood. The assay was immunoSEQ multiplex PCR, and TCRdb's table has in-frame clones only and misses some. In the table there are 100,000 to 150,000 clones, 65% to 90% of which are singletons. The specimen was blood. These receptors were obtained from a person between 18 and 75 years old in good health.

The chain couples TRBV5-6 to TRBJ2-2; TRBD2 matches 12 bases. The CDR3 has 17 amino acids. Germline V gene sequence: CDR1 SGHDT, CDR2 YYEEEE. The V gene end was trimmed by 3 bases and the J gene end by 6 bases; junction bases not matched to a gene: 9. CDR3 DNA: TGTGCCAGCAGCTCCTACCGACTAGCGGGAGAGTCCGGGGAGCTGTTTTTT. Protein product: CASSSYRLAGESGELFF.

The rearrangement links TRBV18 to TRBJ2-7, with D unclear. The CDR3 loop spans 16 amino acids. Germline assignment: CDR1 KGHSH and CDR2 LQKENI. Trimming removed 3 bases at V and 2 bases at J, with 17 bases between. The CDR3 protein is CASSPEFGFSAYEQYF. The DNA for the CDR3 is TGTGCCAGCTCACCTGAGTTCGGGTTTTCGGCCTACGAGCAGTACTTC.

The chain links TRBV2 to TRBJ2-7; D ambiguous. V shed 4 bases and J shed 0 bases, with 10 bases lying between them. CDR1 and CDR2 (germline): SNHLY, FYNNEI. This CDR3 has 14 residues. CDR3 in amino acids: CASSVSIDSYEQYF. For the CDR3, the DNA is TGTGCCAGCAGTGTATCTATAGACTCCTACGAGCAGTACTTC.

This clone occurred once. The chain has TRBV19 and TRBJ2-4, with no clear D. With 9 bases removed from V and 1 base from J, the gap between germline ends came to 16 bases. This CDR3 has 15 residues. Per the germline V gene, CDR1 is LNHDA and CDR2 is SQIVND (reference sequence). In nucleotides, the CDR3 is TGTGCCAGCAGCCTTCGGGCAGCGGCCAAAAACATTCAGTACTTC. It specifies CASSLRAAAKNIQYF.

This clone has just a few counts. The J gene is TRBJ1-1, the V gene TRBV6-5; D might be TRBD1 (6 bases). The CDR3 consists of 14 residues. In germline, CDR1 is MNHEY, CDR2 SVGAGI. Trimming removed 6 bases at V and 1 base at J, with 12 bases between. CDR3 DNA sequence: TGTGCCAGCAGGGGGGCGGTGGGGAACACTGAAGCTTTCTTT. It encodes CASRGAVGNTEAFF.

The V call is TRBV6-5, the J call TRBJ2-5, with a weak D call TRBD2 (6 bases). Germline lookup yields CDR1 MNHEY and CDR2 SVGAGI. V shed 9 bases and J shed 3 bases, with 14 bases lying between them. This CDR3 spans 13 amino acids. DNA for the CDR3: TGTGCCAGTAAACTGGGAGGTGAAGAGACCCAGTACTTC. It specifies CASKLGGEETQYF.

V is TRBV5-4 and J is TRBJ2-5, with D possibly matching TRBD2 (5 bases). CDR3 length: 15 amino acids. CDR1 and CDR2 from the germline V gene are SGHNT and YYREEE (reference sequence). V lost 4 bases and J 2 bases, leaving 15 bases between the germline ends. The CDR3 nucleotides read TGTGCCAGCAGCCGGGGTATGGAATTTCAAGAGACCCAGTACTTC. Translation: CASSRGMEFQETQYF.

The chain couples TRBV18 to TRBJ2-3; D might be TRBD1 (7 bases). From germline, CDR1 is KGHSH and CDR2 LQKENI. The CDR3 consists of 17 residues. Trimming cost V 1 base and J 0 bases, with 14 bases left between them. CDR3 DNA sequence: TGTGCCAGCTCACCACTAGGAGGGGGCCTTAGCACAGATACGCAGTATTTT. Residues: CASSPLGGGLSTDTQYF.

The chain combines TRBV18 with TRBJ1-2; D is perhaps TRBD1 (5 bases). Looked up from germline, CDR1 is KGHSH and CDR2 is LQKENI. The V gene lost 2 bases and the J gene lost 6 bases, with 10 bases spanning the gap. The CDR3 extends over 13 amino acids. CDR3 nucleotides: TGTGCCAGCTCACCAAGTCAGGGAAATGGCTACACCTTC. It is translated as CASSPSQGNGYTF.

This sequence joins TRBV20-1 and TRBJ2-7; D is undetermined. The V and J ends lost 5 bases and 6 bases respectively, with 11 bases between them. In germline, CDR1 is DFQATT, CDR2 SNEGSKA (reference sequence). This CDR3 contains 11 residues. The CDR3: CSAYLEPEQYF. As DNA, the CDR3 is TGCAGTGCTTACCTCGAGCCCGAGCAGTACTTC.

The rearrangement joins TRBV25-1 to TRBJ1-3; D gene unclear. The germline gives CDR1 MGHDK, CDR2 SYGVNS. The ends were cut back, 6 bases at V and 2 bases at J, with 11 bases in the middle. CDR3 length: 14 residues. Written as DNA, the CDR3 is TGTGCCAGCAGCAGGAAAGGACCTGGAAACACCATATATTTT. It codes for CASSRKGPGNTIYF.

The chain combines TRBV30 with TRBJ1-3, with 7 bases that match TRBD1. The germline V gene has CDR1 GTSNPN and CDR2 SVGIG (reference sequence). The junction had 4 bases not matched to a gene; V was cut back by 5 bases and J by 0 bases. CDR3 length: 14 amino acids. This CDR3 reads CAWDRANSGNTIYF. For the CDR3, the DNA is TGTGCCTGGGACAGGGCCAACTCTGGAAACACCATATATTTT.

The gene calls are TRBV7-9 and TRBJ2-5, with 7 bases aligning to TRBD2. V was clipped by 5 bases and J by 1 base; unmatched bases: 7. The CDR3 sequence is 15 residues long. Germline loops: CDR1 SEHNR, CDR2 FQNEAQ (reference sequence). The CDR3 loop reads CASSRVPGGQETQYF. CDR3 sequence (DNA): TGTGCCAGCAGCAGGGTTCCGGGAGGCCAAGAGACCCAGTACTTC.

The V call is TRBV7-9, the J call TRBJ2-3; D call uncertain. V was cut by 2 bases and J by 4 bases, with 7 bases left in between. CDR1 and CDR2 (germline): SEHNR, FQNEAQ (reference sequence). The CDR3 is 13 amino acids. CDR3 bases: TGTGCCAGCAGCTTAAGGGATGCAGATACGCAGTATTTT. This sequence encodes CASSLRDADTQYF.

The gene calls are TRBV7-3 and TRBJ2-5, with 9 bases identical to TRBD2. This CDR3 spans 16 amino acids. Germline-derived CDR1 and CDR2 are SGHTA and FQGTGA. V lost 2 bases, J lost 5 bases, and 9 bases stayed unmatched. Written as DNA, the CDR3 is TGTGCCAGCAGCTTATTAGGCGGGGGGGCTCGTGAGACCCAGTACTTC. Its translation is CASSLLGGGARETQYF.

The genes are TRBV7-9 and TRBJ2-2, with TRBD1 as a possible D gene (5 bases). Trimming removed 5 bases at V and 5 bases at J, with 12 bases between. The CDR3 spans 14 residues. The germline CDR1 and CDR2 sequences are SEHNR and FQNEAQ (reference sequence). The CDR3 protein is CASSTPTGTGELFF. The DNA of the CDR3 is TGTGCCAGCAGCACCCCTACAGGAACCGGGGAGCTGTTTTTT.

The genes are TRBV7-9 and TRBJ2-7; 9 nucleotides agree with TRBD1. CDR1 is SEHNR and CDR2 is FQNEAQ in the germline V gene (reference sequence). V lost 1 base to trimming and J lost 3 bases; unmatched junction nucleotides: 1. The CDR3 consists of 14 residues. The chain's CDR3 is CASSLDRGLYEQYF. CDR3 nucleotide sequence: TGTGCCAGCAGCTTAGACAGGGGGCTCTACGAGCAGTACTTC.

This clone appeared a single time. The CDR3 protein is CASSLEATSAETQYF. CDR3 nucleotides: TGTGCCAGCAGCTTAGAAGCTACGTCGGCGGAGACCCAGTACTTC. The genes are TRBV7-9 and TRBJ2-5; D is unclear. The CDR3 contains 15 residues. The V gene lost 1 base and the J gene lost 5 bases, with 14 bases spanning the gap. Per germline, CDR1 SEHNR and CDR2 FQNEAQ (reference sequence). Supplemented by reference TRBV7-9 and TRBJ2-5, the full variable domain reads DTGVSQNPRHKITKRGQNVTFRCDPISEHNRLYWYRQTLGQGPEFLTYFQNEAQLEKSRLLSDRFSAERPKGSFSTLEIQRTEQGDSAMYLCASSLEATSAETQYFGPGTRLLVL.

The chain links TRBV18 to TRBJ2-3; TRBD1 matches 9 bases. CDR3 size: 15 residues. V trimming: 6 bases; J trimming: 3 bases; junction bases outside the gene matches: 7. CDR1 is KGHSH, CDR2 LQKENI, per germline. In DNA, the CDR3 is TGTGCCAGCTCCCAAAGGACAGGGGAGACAGATACGCAGTATTTT. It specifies CASSQRTGETDTQYF. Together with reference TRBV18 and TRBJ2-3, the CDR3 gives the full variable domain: NAGVMQNPRHLVRRRGQEARLRCSPMKGHSHVYWYRQLPEEGLKFMVYLQKENIIDESGMPKERFSAEFPKEGPSILRIQQVVRGDSAAYFCASSQRTGETDTQYFGPGTRLTVL.

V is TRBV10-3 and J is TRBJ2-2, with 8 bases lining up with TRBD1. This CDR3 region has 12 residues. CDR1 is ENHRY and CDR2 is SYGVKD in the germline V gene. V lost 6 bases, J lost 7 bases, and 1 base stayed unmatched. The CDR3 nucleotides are TGTGCCATCAGGGACAGGGACGGGGAGCTGTTTTTT. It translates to CAIRDRDGELFF.

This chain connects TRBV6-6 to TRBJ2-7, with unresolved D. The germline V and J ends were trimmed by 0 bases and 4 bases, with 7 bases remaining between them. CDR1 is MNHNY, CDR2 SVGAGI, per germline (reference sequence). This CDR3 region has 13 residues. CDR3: CASSYSGIYEQYF. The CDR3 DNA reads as TGTGCCAGCAGTTACTCGGGGATTTACGAGCAGTACTTC.

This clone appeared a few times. The CDR3 sequence: CASSLGEDSFYGYTF. The CDR3 bases are TGTGCCAGCAGCTTAGGAGAGGACTCCTTCTATGGCTACACCTTC. The genes are TRBV7-6 and TRBJ1-2, with D unresolved. V was shortened by 1 base and J by 4 bases, with 13 bases between the two germline ends. Germline V gene lookup returns CDR1 SGHVS and CDR2 FNYEAQ. This CDR3 contains 15 residues.

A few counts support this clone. This CDR3 is CSVDPGTGASGTQYF. CDR3 bases: TGCAGCGTTGATCCCGGGACAGGAGCCTCGGGGACCCAGTACTTC. The genes are TRBV29-1 and TRBJ2-5, with 8 bases lining up with TRBD1. Germline V gene data show CDR1 as SQVTM and CDR2 as ANQGSEA. The CDR3 is 15 residues long. The V and J ends lost 3 bases and 7 bases, in that order; junction bases with no gene match: 13.

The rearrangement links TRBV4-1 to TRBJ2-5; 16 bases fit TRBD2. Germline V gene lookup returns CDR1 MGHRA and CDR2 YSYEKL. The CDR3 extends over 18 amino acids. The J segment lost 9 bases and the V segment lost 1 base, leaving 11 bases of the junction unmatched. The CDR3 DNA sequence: TGCGCCAGCAGCCAAGGTGCCGGGACTAGCGGGGGGGCGGATCCCCAGTACTTC. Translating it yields CASSQGAGTSGGADPQYF.

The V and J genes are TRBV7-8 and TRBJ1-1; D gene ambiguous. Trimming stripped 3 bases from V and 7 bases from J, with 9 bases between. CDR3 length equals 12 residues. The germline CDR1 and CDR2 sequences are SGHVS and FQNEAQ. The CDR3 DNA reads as TGTGCCAGCAGCTTGCGCGCTTTTGAAGCTTTCTTT. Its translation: CASSLRAFEAFF. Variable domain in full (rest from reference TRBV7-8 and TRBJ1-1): GAGVSQSPRYKVAKRGQDVALRCDPISGHVSLFWYQQALGQGPEFLTYFQNEAQLDKSGLPSDRFFAERPEGSVSTLKIQRTQQEDSAVYLCASSLRAFEAFFGQGTRLTVV.

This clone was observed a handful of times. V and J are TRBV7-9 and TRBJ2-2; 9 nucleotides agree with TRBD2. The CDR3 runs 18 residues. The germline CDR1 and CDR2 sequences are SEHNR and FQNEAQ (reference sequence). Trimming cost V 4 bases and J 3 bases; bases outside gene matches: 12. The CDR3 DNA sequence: TGTGCCAGCAGCTCAAAATATCCGCCTAGCGGGGACACCGGGGAGCTGTTTTTT. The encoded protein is CASSSKYPPSGDTGELFF.

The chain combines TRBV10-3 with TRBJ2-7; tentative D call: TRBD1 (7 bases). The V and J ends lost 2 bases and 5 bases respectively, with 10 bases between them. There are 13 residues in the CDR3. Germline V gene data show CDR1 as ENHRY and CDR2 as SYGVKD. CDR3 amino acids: CAISEQGEDEQYF. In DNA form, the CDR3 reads TGTGCCATCAGTGAGCAGGGGGAGGACGAGCAGTACTTC.

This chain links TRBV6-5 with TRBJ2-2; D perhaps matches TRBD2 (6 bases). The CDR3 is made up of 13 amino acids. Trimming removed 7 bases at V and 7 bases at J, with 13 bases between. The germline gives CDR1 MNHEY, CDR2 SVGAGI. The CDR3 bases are TGTGCCAGCACCCCGCGGGGTGACGGGGAGCTGTTTTTT. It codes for CASTPRGDGELFF.

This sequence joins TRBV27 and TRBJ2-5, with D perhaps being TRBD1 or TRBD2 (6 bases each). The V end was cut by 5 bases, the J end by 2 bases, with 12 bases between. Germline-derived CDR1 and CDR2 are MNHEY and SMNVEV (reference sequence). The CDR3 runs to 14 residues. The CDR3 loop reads CASSPRGLQETQYF. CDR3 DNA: TGTGCCAGCAGTCCTCGGGGGCTGCAAGAGACCCAGTACTTC.

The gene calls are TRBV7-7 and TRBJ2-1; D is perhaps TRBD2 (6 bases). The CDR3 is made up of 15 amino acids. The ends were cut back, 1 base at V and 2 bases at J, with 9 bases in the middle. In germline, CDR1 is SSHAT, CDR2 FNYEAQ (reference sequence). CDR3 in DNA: TGTGCCAGCAGCTTAGACGGGAGTACCTACAATGAGCAGTTCTTC. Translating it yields CASSLDGSTYNEQFF.